The 27 T cell receptor beta chains in this list originate from one sample, sequenced in a study of cytomegalovirus exposure and HLA in healthy donors. Data came from immunoSEQ multiplex PCR; TCRdb stores just in-frame clones and leaves some out. The table shows some 140,000 clones, with about 82% occurring only once. Input material: PBMCs. These receptors all come from a human donor in good health.

The table lists this clone with a few counts. The rearrangement links TRBV6-6 to TRBJ1-1; D remains unclear. Trimming removed 2 bases at V and 4 bases at J, with 8 bases between. The CDR3 is 13 residues long. CDR1 MNHNY and CDR2 SVGAGI come from the germline V gene (reference sequence). The CDR3 here is CASSYDEGTEAFF. The CDR3 bases are TGTGCCAGCAGTTACGACGAGGGCACTGAAGCTTTCTTT.

V and J are TRBV28 and TRBJ2-3; D is ambiguous. Trimming took off 5 bases at V and 4 bases at J, with 16 bases between the two ends. Germline CDR1 is MDHEN and CDR2 is SYDVKM. The CDR3 has 15 residues. The DNA for the CDR3 is TGTGCCAGCAGTCCTGGGCCAGTGCTGGCAGATACGCAGTATTTT. The encoded protein is CASSPGPVLADTQYF.

The V gene is TRBV10-3, the J gene TRBJ1-2; 11 bases are a match to TRBD1. This CDR3 contains 17 residues. Germline values: CDR1 ENHRY, CDR2 SYGVKD. J gave up 4 bases and V 6 bases, and 13 bases lay outside the gene matches. The DNA for the CDR3 is TGTGCCATCAGAGTGACCGATAGGACAGGGGGCGTCTATGGCTACACCTTC. Translating gives CAIRVTDRTGGVYGYTF.

CDR3 protein: CASSRPLAEGTGELFF. The CDR3 DNA reads as TGCGCCAGCAGCCGCCCACTAGCGGAGGGAACCGGGGAGCTGTTTTTT. The rearrangement uses TRBV4-1 and TRBJ2-2, with 8 bases identical to TRBD2. The trim removed 4 bases at V and 5 bases at J, leaving 9 bases unmatched. Germline V gene data show CDR1 as MGHRA and CDR2 as YSYEKL. The CDR3 is 16 residues long.

This clone has just one count. The chain links TRBV4-1 to TRBJ2-3; 11 nucleotides match TRBD2. CDR3 length: 18 residues. Germline-derived CDR1 and CDR2 are MGHRA and YSYEKL. V trimming: 8 bases; J trimming: 4 bases; junction bases outside the gene matches: 17. CDR3 nucleotides: TGCGCCAGCGTCGAGTATAGCGGGGGGGCGGGTGGTCCAGATACGCAGTATTTT. Its protein is CASVEYSGGAGGPDTQYF.

V and J are TRBV2 and TRBJ2-1; 8 bases map to TRBD2. Germline V gene lookup returns CDR1 SNHLY and CDR2 FYNNEI. There are 13 residues in the CDR3. V lost 8 bases to trimming and J lost 2 bases; unmatched junction nucleotides: 2. The CDR3 nucleotides read TGTGCCAGCGCGGGGGGCGCCTACAATGAGCAGTTCTTC. It encodes CASAGGAYNEQFF.

The J gene is TRBJ2-1, the V gene TRBV4-3; tentatively, D is TRBD2 (5 bases). The germline CDR1 and CDR2 sequences are LGHNA and YSLEER. Deletions cut 1 base from V and 0 bases from J, with 7 bases between. This CDR3 has 15 residues. The CDR3 sequence is CASSQGGVSYNEQFF. As DNA, the CDR3 is TGCGCCAGCAGCCAAGGGGGAGTCTCCTACAATGAGCAGTTCTTC.

The V and J genes are TRBV2 and TRBJ1-2, with 7 bases identical to TRBD1. CDR1 SNHLY and CDR2 FYNNEI come from the germline V gene. This CDR3 region has 14 residues. With V trimmed by 2 bases and J by 4 bases, 4 bases remained unmatched. The chain's CDR3 is CASSEKTGPYGYTF. In nucleotides, the CDR3 is TGTGCCAGCAGTGAAAAGACAGGGCCCTATGGCTACACCTTC. Full variable domain (remainder filled in from reference TRBV2 and TRBJ1-2): EPEVTQTPSHQVTQMGQEVILRCVPISNHLYFYWYRQILGQKVEFLVSFYNNEISEKSEIFDDQFSVERPDGSNFTLKIRSTKLEDSAMYFCASSEKTGPYGYTFGSGTRLTVV.

The rearrangement uses TRBV6-1 and TRBJ1-4; the D is unclear. The germline gives CDR1 MNHNS, CDR2 SASEGT. Trimming stripped 4 bases from V and 5 bases from J, with 11 bases between. This CDR3 spans 14 amino acids. The CDR3 DNA sequence: TGTGCCAGCAGTGCCTCACAAGCGAATGAAAAACTGTTTTTT. Encoded protein: CASSASQANEKLFF.

The V and J genes are TRBV7-2 and TRBJ1-1; D is unresolved. Germline values: CDR1 SGHTA, CDR2 FQGNSA. This CDR3 contains 13 residues. V was shortened by 2 bases and J by 1 base, with 5 bases between the two germline ends. The CDR3 sequence: CASSLPGNTEAFF. CDR3 DNA: TGTGCCAGCAGCTTACCGGGGAACACTGAAGCTTTCTTT.

The chain employs TRBV7-6 and TRBJ2-1; 13 bases map to TRBD2. After removal of 3 bases from V and 5 bases from J, the junction contained 10 bases not matched to a gene. This CDR3 has 18 residues. The germline V gene encodes CDR1 SGHVS and CDR2 FNYEAQ. CDR3 sequence: CASSFRSSLAGGHNEQFF. CDR3 DNA sequence: TGTGCCAGCAGCTTCCGAAGCTCACTAGCGGGGGGGCACAATGAGCAGTTCTTC.

The chain is built from TRBV6-5 and TRBJ2-1; maybe TRBD1 (5 bases). Germline CDR1 is MNHEY and CDR2 is SVGAGI. Trimming cost V 4 bases and J 8 bases, with 12 bases left between them. This CDR3 is built from 13 residues. CDR3 residues: CASSFRQIDEQFF. The DNA for the CDR3 is TGTGCCAGCAGTTTCCGACAGATCGATGAGCAGTTCTTC.

This chain connects TRBV29-1 to TRBJ1-2, with TRBD1 identical over 8 bases. The CDR3 has 12 residues. Germline V gene lookup returns CDR1 SQVTM and CDR2 ANQGSEA. V lost 2 bases and J lost 8; bases outside the gene matches: 4. This chain's CDR3 is CSVERTGTGYTF. The DNA for the CDR3 is TGCAGCGTTGAAAGGACAGGGACGGGCTACACCTTC.

The V call is TRBV2, the J call TRBJ2-3, with D maybe TRBD1 (6 bases). This CDR3 contains 14 residues. Looked up from germline, CDR1 is SNHLY and CDR2 is FYNNEI. The V and J ends lost 6 bases and 1 base respectively, with 11 bases between them. CDR3 sequence: CASSRDTGTDTQYF. Here the CDR3 DNA reads TGTGCCAGCAGCCGGGACACTGGCACAGATACGCAGTATTTT.

This chain links TRBV7-9 with TRBJ2-7, with 9 bases matching TRBD2. The CDR3 has 14 amino acids. Losses at the gene ends were 3 bases for V and 3 bases for J; bases not matched to a gene: 3. Germline V gene lookup returns CDR1 SEHNR and CDR2 FQNEAQ (reference sequence). The CDR3 region has the DNA TGTGCCAGCAGCTTTAGCGGGAGCCGCTACGAGCAGTACTTC. Translation: CASSFSGSRYEQYF. Full variable domain (outside the CDR3, taken from reference TRBV7-9 and TRBJ2-7): DTGVSQNPRHKITKRGQNVTFRCDPISEHNRLYWYRQTLGQGPEFLTYFQNEAQLEKSRLLSDRFSAERPKGSFSTLEIQRTEQGDSAMYLCASSFSGSRYEQYFGPGTRLTVT.

This chain uses TRBV9 with TRBJ2-7; TRBD2 is a possible D gene (5 bases). V dropped 4 bases and J dropped 2 bases, with 13 bases sitting between them. Germline V gene lookup returns CDR1 SGDLS and CDR2 YYNGEE. CDR3 length equals 14 residues. The CDR3 loop reads CASSPSGNTYEQYF. Here the CDR3 DNA reads TGTGCCAGCAGCCCGTCGGGGAATACCTACGAGCAGTACTTC.

V and J are TRBV28 and TRBJ2-7; 10 positions agree with TRBD2. Germline V gene lookup returns CDR1 MDHEN and CDR2 SYDVKM. V shed 6 bases and J 0 bases; nucleotides not matched to a gene: 11. This CDR3 spans 17 amino acids. The CDR3 DNA follows: TGTGCCAGCAGCTCACCCCCAGGGACTAGCGCCTCCTACGAGCAGTACTTC. Amino acid sequence: CASSSPPGTSASYEQYF. Variable domain in full (rest from reference TRBV28 and TRBJ2-7): DVKVTQSSRYLVKRTGEKVFLECVQDMDHENMFWYRQDPGLGLRLIYFSYDVKMKEKGDIPEGYSVSREKKERFSLILESASTNQTSMYLCASSSPPGTSASYEQYFGPGTRLTVT.

The table lists this clone with a count of one. J is TRBJ1-5 and V is TRBV6-5; TRBD1 might be the D (5 bases). The CDR3 totals 16 residues. V was clipped by 2 bases and J by 5 bases, with 16 bases between them. The germline CDR1 and CDR2 sequences are MNHEY and SVGAGI. The CDR3 reads CASSYLGRVPDQPQHF. The CDR3 coding sequence is TGTGCCAGCAGTTACCTCGGCAGGGTGCCAGATCAGCCCCAGCATTTT.

V gene TRBV19 combines with J gene TRBJ2-2, with TRBD1 as a possible D gene (6 bases). V was clipped by 5 bases and J by 6 bases, with 13 bases between them. CDR1 is LNHDA and CDR2 is SQIVND in the germline V gene (reference sequence). The CDR3 runs 14 residues. This CDR3 reads CASSFQQGAGELFF. DNA for the CDR3: TGTGCCAGTAGTTTCCAACAGGGCGCCGGGGAGCTGTTTTTT.

This chain connects TRBV2 to TRBJ1-5; D unresolved. V lost 6 bases to trimming and J lost 1 base, with 13 bases between them. The CDR3 totals 15 residues. From germline, CDR1 is SNHLY and CDR2 FYNNEI. The DNA for the CDR3 is TGTGCCAGCAGAGGTACGACACTGAGCAATCAGCCCCAGCATTTT. Protein sequence: CASRGTTLSNQPQHF.

The CDR3 DNA is TGTGCCAGCAGTGAGGCCGGGATCACTGAAGCTTTCTTT. Its translation: CASSEAGITEAFF. The rearrangement uses TRBV25-1 and TRBJ1-1; D is unresolved. The CDR3 runs to 13 residues. The germline V gene has CDR1 MGHDK and CDR2 SYGVNS. Trimming pared 3 bases from V and 4 bases from J, leaving 9 bases between.

This chain uses TRBV28 with TRBJ2-7, with TRBD2 identical over 8 bases. V lost 6 bases and J lost 2; bases outside the gene matches: 6. This CDR3 is 14 amino acids long. Germline values: CDR1 MDHEN, CDR2 SYDVKM. The CDR3 nucleotides read TGTGCCAGCAGGTCCGGGACTAGTCCCTACGAGCAGTACTTC. Protein: CASRSGTSPYEQYF.

The V and J genes are TRBV4-1 and TRBJ2-1; 7 positions agree with TRBD2. Germline assignment: CDR1 MGHRA and CDR2 YSYEKL. The CDR3 totals 17 residues. V shed 4 bases, J shed 0 bases, and the junction held 9 bases outside the gene matches. Written as DNA, the CDR3 is TGCGCCAGCAGCCTGGCGCTCGGCGGGAGCTCCTACAATGAGCAGTTCTTC. Amino acids: CASSLALGGSSYNEQFF.

V is TRBV19 and J is TRBJ1-5; 9 nucleotides agree with TRBD1. After removal of 6 bases from V and 3 bases from J, the junction contained 9 bases not matched to a gene. The CDR3 totals 16 residues. The V gene's germline CDR1 is LNHDA and CDR2 SQIVND (reference sequence). Here the CDR3 DNA reads TGTGCCAGTAGATCCACCGGGACAGGGTACAATCAGCCCCAGCATTTT. This codes for CASRSTGTGYNQPQHF. Full variable domain (outside the CDR3, taken from reference TRBV19 and TRBJ1-5): DGGITQSPKYLFRKEGQNVTLSCEQNLNHDAMYWYRQDPGQGLRLIYYSQIVNDFQKGDIAEGYSVSREKKESFPLTVTSAQKNPTAFYLCASRSTGTGYNQPQHFGDGTRLSIL.

The J gene is TRBJ1-2, the V gene TRBV18; 9 nucleotides agree with TRBD1. After removal of 3 bases from V and 10 bases from J, the junction contained 3 bases not matched to a gene. From germline, CDR1 is KGHSH and CDR2 LQKENI. The CDR3 runs 12 residues. In DNA, the CDR3 is TGTGCCAGCTCACCCGGACAGGGGACCTACACCTTC. Amino acid sequence: CASSPGQGTYTF.

This clone turned up a few times. This chain joins TRBV11-2 and TRBJ2-3; D not resolved. This CDR3 region has 10 residues. The germline V gene has CDR1 SGHAT and CDR2 FQNNGV. Trimming removed 5 bases from V and 9 bases from J, with 6 bases in between. CDR3 residues: CASSRQTQYF. CDR3 DNA sequence: TGTGCCAGCAGCCGCCAGACGCAGTATTTT. Supplemented by reference TRBV11-2 and TRBJ2-3, the full variable domain reads EAGVAQSPRYKIIEKRQSVAFWCNPISGHATLYWYQQILGQGPKLLIQFQNNGVVDDSQLPKDRFSAERLKGVDSTLKIQPAKLEDSAVYLCASSRQTQYFGPGTRLTVL.

The gene calls are TRBV27 and TRBJ1-2, with a weak D call TRBD1 (5 bases). CDR1 is MNHEY, CDR2 SMNVEV, per germline (reference sequence). Deletions cut 3 bases from V and 2 bases from J, with 16 bases between. The CDR3 consists of 16 residues. CDR3 loop: CASSLSSGPINYGYTF. The CDR3 nucleotides read TGTGCCAGCAGTTTGTCTTCAGGGCCTATAAACTATGGCTACACCTTC.